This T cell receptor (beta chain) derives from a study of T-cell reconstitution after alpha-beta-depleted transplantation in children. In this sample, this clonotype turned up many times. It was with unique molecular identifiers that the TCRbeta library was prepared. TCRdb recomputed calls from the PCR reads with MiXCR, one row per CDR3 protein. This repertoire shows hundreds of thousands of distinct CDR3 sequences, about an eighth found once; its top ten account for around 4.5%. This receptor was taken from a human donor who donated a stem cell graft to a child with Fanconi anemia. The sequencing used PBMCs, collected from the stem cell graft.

CDR3 sequence (DNA): TGCAGTGCTAGATGGGCTAACTATGGCTACACCTTC. Translated, it gives CSARWANYGYTF. This rearrangement joins TRBV20-1 to TRBJ1-2; no definite D call. This CDR3 has 12 residues. V lost 2 bases to trimming and J lost 0 bases, with 4 bases between them. CDR1 DFQATT and CDR2 SNEGSKA come from the germline V gene (reference sequence).